The 17 T cell receptor beta chains presented below share a single source sample, sequenced in a study of blood T cell repertoires in COVID-19. The data were produced by immunoSEQ multiplex PCR, yet TCRdb's version contains in-frame clones alone and is incomplete. The sample records hundreds of thousands of clones, approximately 85% being singletons. Input material: peripheral blood. The receptors were gathered from a man between 50 and 59 years old with active or convalescent COVID-19.

This chain links TRBV29-1 with TRBJ1-2, with 10 bases aligning to TRBD1. Trimming cost V 5 bases and J 10 bases; bases outside gene matches: 4. Germline loops: CDR1 SQVTM, CDR2 ANQGSEA. This CDR3 has 11 residues. The CDR3 here is CSVWGQGHYTF. CDR3 coding DNA: TGCAGCGTTTGGGGACAGGGGCACTACACCTTC.

Remarks on this clone: The sample has other DNA sequences that encode this CDR3 too. This chain connects TRBV30 to TRBJ1-4; TRBD1 matches 10 bases. CDR1 GTSNPN and CDR2 SVGIG come from the germline V gene (reference sequence). The junction had 1 base not matched to a gene; V was cut back by 1 base and J by 5 bases. The CDR3 length is 14 residues. CDR3 loop: CAWSGGQGNEKLFF. CDR3 DNA sequence: TGTGCCTGGAGTGGGGGACAGGGGAATGAAAAACTGTTTTTT. The variable domain in full, with the rest retrieved from reference TRBV30 and TRBJ1-4, is SQTIHQWPATLVQPVGSPLSLECTVEGTSNPNLYWYRQAAGRGLQLLFYSVGIGQISSEVPQNLSASRPQDRQFILSSKKLLLSDSGFYLCAWSGGQGNEKLFFGSGTQLSVL.

The chain joins TRBV3-1 (or the pseudogene TRBV3-2) to TRBJ2-7; TRBD2 matches at 10 bases. The CDR3 is 17 amino acids. The germline gives CDR1 LGHDT, CDR2 YNNKEL (reference sequence). After removal of 3 bases from V and 2 bases from J, the junction contained 10 bases not matched to a gene. CDR3 in amino acids: CASSHLAGVGTAYEQYF. The CDR3 DNA follows: TGTGCCAGCAGCCACCTAGCGGGAGTGGGGACGGCCTACGAGCAGTACTTC.

This clone appeared a few times. This sequence joins TRBV19 and TRBJ1-2; 8 nucleotides line up with TRBD1. Trimming cost V 6 bases and J 4 bases; bases outside gene matches: 4. Germline CDR1 LNHDA, CDR2 SQIVND (reference sequence). The CDR3 covers 13 residues. The CDR3 region has the DNA TGTGCCAGTAGCTACAGGGGGGCCTATGGCTACACCTTC. It translates to CASSYRGAYGYTF.

A single count supports this clone. J is TRBJ1-1 and V is TRBV19; D is unclear. The germline gives CDR1 LNHDA, CDR2 SQIVND (reference sequence). The CDR3 spans 14 residues. The V end lost 4 bases, the J end lost 7 bases, and 16 bases lay between the germline ends. The CDR3 sequence: CASSRWLKEVEAFF. DNA for the CDR3: TGTGCCAGTAGTAGGTGGCTAAAAGAGGTTGAAGCTTTCTTT.

This chain connects TRBV5-8 to TRBJ2-3; D ambiguous. Trimming left V 4 bases short and J 1 base short, with 10 bases between. Germline V gene lookup returns CDR1 SGHTS and CDR2 YDEGEE. The CDR3 loop spans 14 amino acids. The CDR3, as DNA: TGTGCCAGCAGCCGCTACGGTCGCACAGATACGCAGTATTTT. Translating gives CASSRYGRTDTQYF.

The chain carries TRBV3-1 (or the pseudogene TRBV3-2) and TRBJ2-3, with 9 bases fitting TRBD2. V shed 0 bases and J 4 bases; nucleotides not matched to a gene: 14. The CDR3 spans 19 residues. Germline CDR1 reads LGHDT; CDR2 reads YNNKEL (reference sequence). The CDR3 reads CASSQELAGGPFGADTQYF. The CDR3 DNA reads as TGTGCCAGCAGCCAAGAATTGGCGGGAGGGCCTTTCGGGGCAGATACGCAGTATTTT.

The chain combines TRBV11-2 with TRBJ2-3, with 16 bases that match TRBD2. The CDR3 sequence is 17 residues long. Per germline, CDR1 SGHAT and CDR2 FQNNGV. V trimming: 5 bases; J trimming: 4 bases; junction bases outside the gene matches: 6. The CDR3: CASSPPGLAGGADTQYF. For the CDR3, the DNA is TGTGCCAGCAGCCCGCCGGGACTAGCGGGAGGGGCAGATACGCAGTATTTT.

V usage is TRBV7-8 and J usage is TRBJ2-3; D call uncertain. The germline CDR1 and CDR2 sequences are SGHVS and FQNEAQ. The ends were cut back, 5 bases at V and 4 bases at J, with 13 bases in the middle. CDR3 length: 14 amino acids. This CDR3 is CASSLILGADTQYF. The CDR3 DNA follows: TGTGCCAGCAGCCTAATTCTGGGCGCAGATACGCAGTATTTT.

V usage is TRBV12-3 or TRBV12-4 and J usage is TRBJ1-1; D possibly corresponds to TRBD1 (6 bases). With 5 bases removed from V and 8 bases from J, the gap between germline ends came to 12 bases. The CDR3 sequence is 12 residues long. CDR3 sequence: CASSPRQEEAFF. The CDR3 bases are TGTGCCAGCAGTCCTAGACAGGAAGAAGCTTTCTTT.

The sample holds a few counts of this clone. The chain is built from TRBV9 and TRBJ2-3; 9 nucleotides match TRBD1. The CDR3 loop spans 16 amino acids. V trimming: 4 bases; J trimming: 3 bases; junction bases outside the gene matches: 9. CDR1 is SGDLS, CDR2 YYNGEE, per germline. The CDR3 DNA reads as TGTGCCAGCAGCTCTTTCGGGGACAGGGAGACAGATACGCAGTATTTT. It codes for CASSSFGDRETDTQYF.

This clone has only a few counts. This rearrangement joins TRBV27 to TRBJ2-7, with TRBD2 matching 8 bases. Germline assignment: CDR1 MNHEY and CDR2 SMNVEV (reference sequence). Trimming took 2 bases from V and 2 from J; bases not matched to a gene: 8. The length of the CDR3 is 16 residues. Written as DNA, the CDR3 is TGTGCCAGCAGTTTAGGAGCGGGAGAGATCCCCTACGAGCAGTACTTC. It specifies CASSLGAGEIPYEQYF.

This rearrangement joins TRBV18 to TRBJ1-2; D gene uncertain. This CDR3 spans 12 amino acids. V lost 1 base and J lost 8, with 8 bases in between. Germline V gives CDR1 KGHSH, CDR2 LQKENI. CDR3 amino acids: CASSPREEGYTF. The CDR3 DNA follows: TGTGCCAGCTCACCACGGGAGGAGGGCTACACCTTC. Using reference TRBV18 and TRBJ1-2 for the parts outside the CDR3, the full variable domain is NAGVMQNPRHLVRRRGQEARLRCSPMKGHSHVYWYRQLPEEGLKFMVYLQKENIIDESGMPKERFSAEFPKEGPSILRIQQVVRGDSAAYFCASSPREEGYTFGSGTRLTVV.

The table lists this clone with a count of one. V gene TRBV20-1 combines with J gene TRBJ1-1, with a tentative D call TRBD1 (5 bases). Germline loops: CDR1 DFQATT, CDR2 SNEGSKA (reference sequence). The CDR3 has 10 amino acids. The CDR3: CRGRHQLAFF. Here the CDR3 DNA reads TGCAGGGGGCGCCATCAGTTGGCTTTCTTT.

The chain recombines TRBV5-1 with TRBJ1-1, with D unresolved. V dropped 3 bases and J dropped 0 bases, with 9 bases sitting between them. Germline lookup yields CDR1 SGHRS and CDR2 YFSETQ. There are 14 residues in the CDR3. The CDR3 here is CASSSTPLNTEAFF. In DNA, the CDR3 is TGCGCCAGCAGCTCGACACCACTGAACACTGAAGCTTTCTTT.

This clone was observed a handful of times. The genes are TRBV6-2 or TRBV6-3 and TRBJ2-5, with 8 bases lining up with TRBD2. Trimming removed 4 bases from V and 3 bases from J; junction bases left unmatched: 1. The CDR3 sequence is 13 residues long. Germline V gives CDR1 MNHEY, CDR2 SVGEGT. CDR3 residues: CASSSGREETQYF. In DNA form, the CDR3 reads TGTGCCAGCAGTTCCGGGAGGGAAGAGACCCAGTACTTC.

The chain joins TRBV25-1 to TRBJ1-3; a weak D match, TRBD1 (6 bases). Trimming cost V 3 bases and J 1 base, with 7 bases left between them. Germline values: CDR1 MGHDK, CDR2 SYGVNS. The CDR3 extends over 14 amino acids. CDR3 bases: TGTGCCAGCAGTGATACAGGGTCTGGAAACACCATATATTTT. It codes for CASSDTGSGNTIYF.